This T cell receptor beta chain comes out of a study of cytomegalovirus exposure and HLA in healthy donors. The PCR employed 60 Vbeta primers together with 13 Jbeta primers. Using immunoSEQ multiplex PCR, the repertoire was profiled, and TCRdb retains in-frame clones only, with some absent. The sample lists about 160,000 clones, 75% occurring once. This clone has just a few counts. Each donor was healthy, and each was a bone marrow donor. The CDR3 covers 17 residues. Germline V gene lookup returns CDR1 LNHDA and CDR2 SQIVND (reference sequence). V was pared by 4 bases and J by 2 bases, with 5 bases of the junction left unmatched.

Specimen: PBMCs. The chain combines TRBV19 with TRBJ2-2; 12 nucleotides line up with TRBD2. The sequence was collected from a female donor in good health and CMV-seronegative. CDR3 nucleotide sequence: TGTGCCAGTAGTAACAGACTAGCGGGAGCTAACACCGGGGAGCTGTTTTTT. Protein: CASSNRLAGANTGELFF.